The source of this TCR beta chain is a study of blood T cell repertoires in COVID-19 (dated by TCRdb to the early 2020s). Turning to the overall study: Samples covering the acute and convalescent phases of COVID-19 were provided by collaborators in the United States, Italy and Spain. A de-identified subject ID, COVID-19 status, age in years and sex were almost always included in the sample metadata. The repertoires were made available in a free public database intended to serve as a resource for research on the immune response to SARS-CoV-2. The material from the prospective study consisted of cDNA or gDNA derived from T cells, B-cell-depleted T cells, or PBMCs. Deeply sampled blood TCRbeta repertoires from subjects exposed to, actively infected with, or recovered from COVID-19 were included in the dataset. Samples came from the ongoing ImmuneRACE study (first 160 participants) plus 1,254 subjects from 6 global collaborators. Where HLA class I and class II types were available, the types were taken from metadata supplied by the sample provider, not from assay-based typing.

The immunoSEQ Assay, a bias-controlled multiplex PCR, was used to amplify TCRbeta CDR3 regions from genomic DNA. On the study's bioinformatics: The number of nucleated cells in each sample was estimated from the amplification of reference gene primers within the assay. Sequence reads were collapsed and filtered to measure the absolute abundance of every unique TCRbeta CDR3 rearrangement. For each sample, productive Simpson clonality was calculated as the square root of Simpson's diversity index across productive rearrangements. Here the immuneACCESS table is served through TCRdb, limited to in-frame sequences with V and J called. Missing clones are a known gap in these copies; in checked studies unresolved V genes cover under half, and the rest lacks a known reason. V, J and clone size were drawn from that table, and D and trimming were deduced from the DNA. This sample gives nearly 350,000 clones in total; 83% of them show up just once. 3% of the sample comes from the top ten.

Collaborating institutions collected whole blood in K2EDTA tubes following their own protocols. For TCRbeta analysis, collaborators shipped samples as frozen whole blood, isolated PBMCs, or DNA extracted from either of those sample types. As to this clone: Its antigen remains undetermined. One base away there is no much larger clone; base qualities are not given.

For CDR1 and CDR2, the germline V gene (reference sequence) lists LNHDA and SQIVND. From V the trimming removes 3 bases and from J it removes 4 bases, while the gene matches leave 17 bases of the junction unaccounted for. The CDR3 sequence holds 19 residues, the cysteine and phenylalanine included. CDR3 DNA is the only sequence kept; it has 57 bases, read in frame from the first base. The investigation overall reported the following: How much clinical and demographic metadata was included differed by source and by participant, and the metadata was provided uncurated.

Here the chain combines TRBV19 and TRBJ2-3; 9 bases in between match TRBD1. The receptor was derived from a man aged 25-40 years with active or convalescent COVID-19. The sequenced material came from peripheral blood. The DNA reads TGTGCCAGTAGTATGAGTGGACAGGGGCTTGGTTTGGGATCAGATACGCAGTATTTT. It is translated as CASSMSGQGLGLGSDTQYF.